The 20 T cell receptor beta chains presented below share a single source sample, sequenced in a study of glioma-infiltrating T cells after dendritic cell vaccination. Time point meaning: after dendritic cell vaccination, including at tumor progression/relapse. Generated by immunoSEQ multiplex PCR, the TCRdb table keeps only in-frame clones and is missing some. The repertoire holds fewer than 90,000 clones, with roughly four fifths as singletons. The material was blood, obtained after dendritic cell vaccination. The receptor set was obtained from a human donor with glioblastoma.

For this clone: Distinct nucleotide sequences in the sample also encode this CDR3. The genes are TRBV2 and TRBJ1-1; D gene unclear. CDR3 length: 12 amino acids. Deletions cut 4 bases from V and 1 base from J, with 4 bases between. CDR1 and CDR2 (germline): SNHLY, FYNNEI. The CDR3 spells CASSVRNTEAFF. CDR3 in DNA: TGTGCCAGCAGTGTTAGGAACACTGAAGCTTTCTTT.

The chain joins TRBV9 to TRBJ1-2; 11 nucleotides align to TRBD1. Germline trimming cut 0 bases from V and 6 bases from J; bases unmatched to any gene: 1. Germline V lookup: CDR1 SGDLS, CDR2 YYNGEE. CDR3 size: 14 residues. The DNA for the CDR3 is TGTGCCAGCAGCGTAGGGGGACAGGGGGATGGCTACACCTTC. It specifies CASSVGGQGDGYTF.

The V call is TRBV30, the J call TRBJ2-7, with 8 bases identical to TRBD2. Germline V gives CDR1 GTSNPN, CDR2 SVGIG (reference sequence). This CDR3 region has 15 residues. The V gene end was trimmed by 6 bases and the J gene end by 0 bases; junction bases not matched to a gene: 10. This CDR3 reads CACRSGGASSYEQYF. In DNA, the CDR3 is TGTGCCTGCCGGTCGGGGGGGGCTTCCTCCTACGAGCAGTACTTC.

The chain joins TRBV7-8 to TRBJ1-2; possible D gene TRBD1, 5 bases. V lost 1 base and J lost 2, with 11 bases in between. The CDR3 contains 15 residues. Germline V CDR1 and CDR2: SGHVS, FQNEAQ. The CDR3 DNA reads TGTGCCAGCAGCTTAGATCCCGACAGCAACTATGGCTACACCTTC. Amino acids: CASSLDPDSNYGYTF.

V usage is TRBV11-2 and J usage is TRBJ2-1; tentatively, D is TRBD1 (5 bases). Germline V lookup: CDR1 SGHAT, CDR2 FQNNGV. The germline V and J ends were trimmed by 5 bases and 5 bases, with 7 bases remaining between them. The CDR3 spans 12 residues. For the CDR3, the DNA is TGTGCCAGCAGCACAGGAGACAATGAGCAGTTCTTC. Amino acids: CASSTGDNEQFF. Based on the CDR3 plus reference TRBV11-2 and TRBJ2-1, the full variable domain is EAGVAQSPRYKIIEKRQSVAFWCNPISGHATLYWYQQILGQGPKLLIQFQNNGVVDDSQLPKDRFSAERLKGVDSTLKIQPAKLEDSAVYLCASSTGDNEQFFGPGTRLTVL.

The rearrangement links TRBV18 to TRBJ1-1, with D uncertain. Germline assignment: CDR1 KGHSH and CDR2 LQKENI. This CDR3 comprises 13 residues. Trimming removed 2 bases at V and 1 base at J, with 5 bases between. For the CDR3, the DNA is TGTGCCAGCTCACCATCAGAGAACACTGAAGCTTTCTTT. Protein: CASSPSENTEAFF.

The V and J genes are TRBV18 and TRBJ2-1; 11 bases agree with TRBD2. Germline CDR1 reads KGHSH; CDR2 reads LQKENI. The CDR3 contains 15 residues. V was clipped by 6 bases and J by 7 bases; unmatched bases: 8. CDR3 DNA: TGTGCCAGCTCCCTTAGCGGGGGGGCCCTGAATGAGCAGTTCTTC. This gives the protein CASSLSGGALNEQFF.

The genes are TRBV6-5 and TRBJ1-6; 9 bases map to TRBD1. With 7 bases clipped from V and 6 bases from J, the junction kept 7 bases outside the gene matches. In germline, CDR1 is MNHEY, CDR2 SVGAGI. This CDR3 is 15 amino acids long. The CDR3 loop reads CASKATGGVNSPLHF. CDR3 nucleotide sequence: TGTGCCAGCAAAGCAACAGGGGGCGTTAATTCACCCCTCCACTTT.

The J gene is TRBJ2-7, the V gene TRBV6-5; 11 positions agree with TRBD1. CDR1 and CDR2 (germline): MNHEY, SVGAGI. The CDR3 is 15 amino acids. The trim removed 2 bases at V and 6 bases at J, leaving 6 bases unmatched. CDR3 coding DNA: TGTGCCAGCAGTTACAATGGACAGGGGGCCGGCGAGCAGTACTTC. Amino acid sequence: CASSYNGQGAGEQYF.

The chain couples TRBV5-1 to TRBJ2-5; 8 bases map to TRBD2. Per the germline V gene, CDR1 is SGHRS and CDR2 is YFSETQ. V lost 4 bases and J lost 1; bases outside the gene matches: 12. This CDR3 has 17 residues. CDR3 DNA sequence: TGCGCCAGCAGCATCGGGGGGGCGTCGATATCCCAAGAGACCCAGTACTTC. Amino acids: CASSIGGASISQETQYF. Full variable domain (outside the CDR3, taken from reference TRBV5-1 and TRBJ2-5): KAGVTQTPRYLIKTRGQQVTLSCSPISGHRSVSWYQQTPGQGLQFLFEYFSETQRNKGNFPGRFSGRQFSNSRSEMNVSTLELGDSALYLCASSIGGASISQETQYFGPGTRLLVL.

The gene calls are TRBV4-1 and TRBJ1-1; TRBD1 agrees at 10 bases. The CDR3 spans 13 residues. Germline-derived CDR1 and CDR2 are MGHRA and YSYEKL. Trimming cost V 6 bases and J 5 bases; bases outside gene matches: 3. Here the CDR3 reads CASRGTGVTEAFF. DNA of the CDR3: TGCGCCAGCAGGGGGACAGGGGTTACTGAAGCTTTCTTT.

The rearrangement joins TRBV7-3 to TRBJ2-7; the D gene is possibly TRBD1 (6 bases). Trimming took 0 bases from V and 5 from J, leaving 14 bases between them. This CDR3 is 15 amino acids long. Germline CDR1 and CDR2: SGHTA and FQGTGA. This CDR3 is CASSLTARGWDEQYF. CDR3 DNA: TGTGCCAGCAGCTTAACGGCCAGGGGATGGGACGAGCAGTACTTC.

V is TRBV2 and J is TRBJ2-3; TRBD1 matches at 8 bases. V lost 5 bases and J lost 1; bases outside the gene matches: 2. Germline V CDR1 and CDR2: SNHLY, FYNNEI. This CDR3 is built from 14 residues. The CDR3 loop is CASSLTGGTDTQYF. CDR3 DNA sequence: TGTGCCAGCAGTTTGACAGGGGGCACAGATACGCAGTATTTT.

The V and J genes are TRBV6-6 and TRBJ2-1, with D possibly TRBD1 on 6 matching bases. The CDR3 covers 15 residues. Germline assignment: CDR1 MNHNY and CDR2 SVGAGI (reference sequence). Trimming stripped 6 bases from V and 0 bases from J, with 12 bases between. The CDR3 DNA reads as TGTGCCAGCAGACGGACAGAGAGCTCCTACAATGAGCAGTTCTTC. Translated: CASRRTESSYNEQFF.

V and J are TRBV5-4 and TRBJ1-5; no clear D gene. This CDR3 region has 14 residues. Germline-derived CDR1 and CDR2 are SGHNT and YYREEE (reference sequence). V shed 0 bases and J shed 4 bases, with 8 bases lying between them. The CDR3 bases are TGTGCCAGCAGCTTGGCCGGAGAGAATCAGCCCCAGCATTTT. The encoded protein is CASSLAGENQPQHF.

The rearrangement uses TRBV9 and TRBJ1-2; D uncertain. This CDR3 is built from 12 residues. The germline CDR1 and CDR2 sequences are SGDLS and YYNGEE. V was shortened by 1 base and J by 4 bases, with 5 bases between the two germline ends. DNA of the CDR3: TGTGCCAGCAGCGTAAACAGCTATGGCTACACCTTC. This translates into CASSVNSYGYTF.

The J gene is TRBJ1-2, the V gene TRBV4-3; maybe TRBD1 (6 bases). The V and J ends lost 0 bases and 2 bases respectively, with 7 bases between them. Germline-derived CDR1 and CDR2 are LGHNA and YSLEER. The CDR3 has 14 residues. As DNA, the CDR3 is TGCGCCAGCAGCCAAGACAGGGGCAACTATGGCTACACCTTC. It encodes CASSQDRGNYGYTF.

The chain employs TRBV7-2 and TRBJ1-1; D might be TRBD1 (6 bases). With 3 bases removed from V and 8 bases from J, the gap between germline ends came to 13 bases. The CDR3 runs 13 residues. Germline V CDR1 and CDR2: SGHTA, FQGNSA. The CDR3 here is CASSLGGGLEAFF. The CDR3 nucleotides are TGTGCCAGCAGCTTGGGCGGGGGGCTCGAAGCTTTCTTT.

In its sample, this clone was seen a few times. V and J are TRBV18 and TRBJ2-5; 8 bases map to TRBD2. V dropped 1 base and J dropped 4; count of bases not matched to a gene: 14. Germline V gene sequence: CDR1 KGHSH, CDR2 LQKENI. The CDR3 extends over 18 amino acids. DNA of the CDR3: TGTGCCAGCTCACCACGCCGTGGTAGCGGGGATCCAGGAGAGACCCAGTACTTC. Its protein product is CASSPRRGSGDPGETQYF.

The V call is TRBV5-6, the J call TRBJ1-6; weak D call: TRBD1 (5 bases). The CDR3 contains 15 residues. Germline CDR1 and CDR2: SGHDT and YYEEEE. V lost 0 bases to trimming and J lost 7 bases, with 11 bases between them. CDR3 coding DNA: TGTGCCAGCAGCTTGGCCCGAACAGGCAATTCACCCCTCCACTTT. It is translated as CASSLARTGNSPLHF.